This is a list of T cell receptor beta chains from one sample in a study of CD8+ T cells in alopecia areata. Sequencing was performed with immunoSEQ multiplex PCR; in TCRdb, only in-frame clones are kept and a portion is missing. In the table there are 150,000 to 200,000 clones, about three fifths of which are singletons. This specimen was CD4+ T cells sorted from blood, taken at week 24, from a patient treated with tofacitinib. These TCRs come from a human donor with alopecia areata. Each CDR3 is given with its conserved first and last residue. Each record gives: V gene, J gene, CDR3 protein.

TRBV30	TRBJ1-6	CAWSEGDNSPLHF
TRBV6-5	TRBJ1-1	CASSYLPANTEAFF
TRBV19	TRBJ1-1	CASSTQGRGARAFF
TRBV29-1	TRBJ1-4	CSASGPGLFF
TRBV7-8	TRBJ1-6	CASSLESSPLHF
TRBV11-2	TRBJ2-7	CASSYPGEQYF
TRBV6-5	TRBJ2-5	CASGRETQYF
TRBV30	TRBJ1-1	CAWSRAPNTEAFF
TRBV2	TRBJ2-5	CASREGRQPQETQYF
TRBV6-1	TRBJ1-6	CASSGSGLYNSPLHF
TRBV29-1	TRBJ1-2	CSVEDKSGGDNYGYTF
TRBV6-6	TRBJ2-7	CASSSGPGTPAF
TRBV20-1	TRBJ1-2	CSAKIGGYTF
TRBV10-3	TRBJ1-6	CAISEAQGTNSPLHF
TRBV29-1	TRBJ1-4	CSVAGATNEKLFF
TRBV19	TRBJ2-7	CASSIRLGYEQYF
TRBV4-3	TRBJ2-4	CASSQSAGPVSDIQYF
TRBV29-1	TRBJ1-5	CSVPPRWGAGNQPQHF
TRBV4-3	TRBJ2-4	CASSQEPANQGGDYIQYF
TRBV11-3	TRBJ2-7	CASSYGTSYEQYF
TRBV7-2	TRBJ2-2	CASSIPGWWNTGELFF
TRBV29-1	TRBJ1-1	CSAALINTEAFF
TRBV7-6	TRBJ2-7	CASSDRNFRLAGGCEQYF
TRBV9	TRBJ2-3	CASSVAPVGGESTDTQYF
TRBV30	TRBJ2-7	CAWTGQGIYEQYF
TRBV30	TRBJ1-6	CAWSVALPVKGSSPLHF
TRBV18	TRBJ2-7	CASSRLAAGYEQYF
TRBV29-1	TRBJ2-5	CSVERGVETQYF
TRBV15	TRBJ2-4	CATSRDRGNIQYF
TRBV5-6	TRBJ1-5	CASSLGLTDSGQPQHF
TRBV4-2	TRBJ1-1	CASSQPDRNTEAFF
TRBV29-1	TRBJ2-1	CSVQTSPSNEQFF
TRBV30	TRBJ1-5	CAWNEGGNQPQHF